This TCR beta chain derives from a study of cytomegalovirus exposure and HLA in healthy donors. Germline trimming cut 6 bases from V and 0 bases from J; bases unmatched to any gene: 6. CDR1 KGHSH and CDR2 LQKENI come from the germline V gene. This CDR3 region has 17 residues. It was with 60 Vbeta and 13 Jbeta primers that the PCR ran. Assay: immunoSEQ multiplex PCR; the TCRdb copy retains only in-frame clones and omits some. The sample data list 150,000 to 200,000 clones. This TCR derives from a man aged 30 to 39 in good health and CMV-seronegative. The sequenced sample was PBMCs. V and J are TRBV18 and TRBJ2-6; 9 bases line up with TRBD1. CDR3 in amino acids: CASSATGGSSGANVLTF. The CDR3, as DNA: TGTGCCAGCTCCGCGACAGGGGGTAGCTCTGGGGCCAACGTCCTGACTTTC.